This TCR beta chain appears in the sequencing data of a study of T-cell memory formation after mild COVID-19. Study conclusions and caveats: Contracting CD8+ clones were enriched in EMRA, CD4+ mainly in CM and EM.

Constant-segment primers served in 5'RACE that generated TCR alpha and TCR beta cDNA libraries bearing sample barcodes and UMIs. TCRdb reprocessed the 5' RACE reads with MiXCR, giving one entry per CDR3 protein. The sample yields 300,000 or so distinct CDR3 sequences, approximately 15% seen once. With regard to this clonotype: The antigen is not known.

The germline gives CDR1 LGHNA, CDR2 YSLEER. CDR3 length: 16 residues. The V end was cut by 4 bases, the J end by 1 base, with 11 bases between. Source material: PBMCs or a T cell subset sorted from them (not recorded which). The source of this sequence is a man between 18 and 29 years old who had mild COVID-19 (a few samples of this study predate the infection). Cell type and time point are not known. V and J are TRBV4-3 and TRBJ2-6; D is uncertain. This chain's CDR3 is CASSLLVQSGANVLTF. CDR3 coding DNA: TGCGCCAGCAGCCTCCTCGTGCAGTCTGGGGCCAACGTCCTGACTTTC.